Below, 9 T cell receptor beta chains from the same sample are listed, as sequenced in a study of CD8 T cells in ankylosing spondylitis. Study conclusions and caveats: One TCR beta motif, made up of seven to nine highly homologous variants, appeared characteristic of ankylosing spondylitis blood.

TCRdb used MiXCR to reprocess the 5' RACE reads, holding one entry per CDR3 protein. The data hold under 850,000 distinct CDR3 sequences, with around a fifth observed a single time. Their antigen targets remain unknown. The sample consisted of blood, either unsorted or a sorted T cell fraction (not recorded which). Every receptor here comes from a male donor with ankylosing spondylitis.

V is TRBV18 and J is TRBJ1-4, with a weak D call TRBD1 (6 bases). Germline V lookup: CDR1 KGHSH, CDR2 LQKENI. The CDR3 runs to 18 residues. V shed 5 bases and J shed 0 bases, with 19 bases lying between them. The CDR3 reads CASSADRLPYSTNEKLFF. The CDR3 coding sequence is TGTGCCAGCTCAGCTGACAGGCTCCCTTACTCAACTAATGAAAAACTGTTTTTT.

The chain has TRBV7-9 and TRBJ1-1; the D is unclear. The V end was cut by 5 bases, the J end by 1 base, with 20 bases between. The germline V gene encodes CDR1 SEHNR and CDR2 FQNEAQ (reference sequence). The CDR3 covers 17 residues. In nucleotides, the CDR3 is TGTGCCAGCAGCCAGTCGAGGTTCGGGGAGACGAACACTGAAGCTTTCTTT. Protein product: CASSQSRFGETNTEAFF.

DNA of the CDR3: TGTGCCAGCAGTCAGTCTAGCGGGAGGGCCAATGAGCAGTTCTTC. The encoded protein is CASSQSSGRANEQFF. The rearrangement links TRBV3-1 to TRBJ2-1; TRBD2 matches at 12 bases. The CDR3 spans 15 residues. Germline loops: CDR1 LGHDT, CDR2 YNNKEL (reference sequence). With V trimmed by 6 bases and J by 6 bases, 6 bases remained unmatched.

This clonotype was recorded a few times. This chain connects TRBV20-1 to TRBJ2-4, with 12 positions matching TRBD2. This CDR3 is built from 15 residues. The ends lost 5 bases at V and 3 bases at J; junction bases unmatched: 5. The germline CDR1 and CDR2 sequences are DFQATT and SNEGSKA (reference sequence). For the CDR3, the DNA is TGCAGTGCTTGGCTAGCGGGAGGGTACAAAAACATTCAGTACTTC. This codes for CSAWLAGGYKNIQYF.

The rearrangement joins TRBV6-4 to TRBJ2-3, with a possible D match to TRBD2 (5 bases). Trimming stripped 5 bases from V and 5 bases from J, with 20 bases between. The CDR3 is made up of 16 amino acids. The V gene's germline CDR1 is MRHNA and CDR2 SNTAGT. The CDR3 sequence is CASSSSSGSPRDTQYF. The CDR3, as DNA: TGTGCCAGCAGTTCAAGTTCGGGGTCCCCAAGAGATACGCAGTATTTT.

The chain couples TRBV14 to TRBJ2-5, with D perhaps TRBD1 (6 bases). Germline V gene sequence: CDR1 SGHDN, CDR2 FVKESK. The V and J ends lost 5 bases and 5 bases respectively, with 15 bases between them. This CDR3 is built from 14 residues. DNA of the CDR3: TGTGCCAGCAGCGTCCTCGGACAGCACGAGACCCAGTACTTC. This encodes CASSVLGQHETQYF.

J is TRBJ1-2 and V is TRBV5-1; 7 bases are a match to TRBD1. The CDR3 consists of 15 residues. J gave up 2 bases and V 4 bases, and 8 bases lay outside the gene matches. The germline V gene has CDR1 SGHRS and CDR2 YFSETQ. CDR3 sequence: CASSPSGQKNYGYTF. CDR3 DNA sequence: TGCGCCAGCAGCCCATCGGGACAGAAGAACTATGGCTACACCTTC.

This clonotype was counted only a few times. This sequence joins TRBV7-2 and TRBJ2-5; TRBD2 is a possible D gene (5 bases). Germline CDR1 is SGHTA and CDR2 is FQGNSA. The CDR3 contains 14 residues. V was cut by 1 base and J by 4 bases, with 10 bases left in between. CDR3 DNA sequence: TGTGCCAGCAGCTTAGGGACGGCGGGAGAGACCCAGTACTTC. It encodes CASSLGTAGETQYF.

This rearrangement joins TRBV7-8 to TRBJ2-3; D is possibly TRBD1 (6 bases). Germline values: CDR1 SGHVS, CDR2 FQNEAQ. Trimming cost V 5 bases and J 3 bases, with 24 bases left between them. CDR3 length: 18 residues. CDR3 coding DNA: TGTGCCAGCAGCCCGCTATTTGCGAAAGGGGGTGGAACAGATACGCAGTATTTT. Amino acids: CASSPLFAKGGGTDTQYF.